The 19 T cell receptor beta chains in this list originate from one sample, sequenced in a study of blood T cell repertoires in COVID-19. Assay used: immunoSEQ multiplex PCR; TCRdb lists only in-frame clones, some missing. The table shows around 310,000 clones, with 80% to 95% occurring only once. The sample consisted of peripheral blood. Every receptor here comes from a woman aged 30 to 39 with COVID-19, enrolled during active disease.

The chain carries TRBV5-4 and TRBJ1-1; D remains unclear. Germline-derived CDR1 and CDR2 are SGHNT and YYREEE (reference sequence). The CDR3 length is 13 residues. V lost 7 bases and J lost 0, with 10 bases in between. CDR3 sequence: CASAFDMNTEAFF. The CDR3 DNA reads TGTGCCAGCGCTTTCGACATGAACACTGAAGCTTTCTTT.

The chain employs TRBV15 and TRBJ2-7, with D unresolved. The length of the CDR3 is 12 residues. The V and J ends lost 0 bases and 7 bases respectively, with 7 bases between them. Germline-derived CDR1 and CDR2 are LNHNV and YYDKDF (reference sequence). The CDR3 region has the DNA TGTGCCACCAGCAGAGATTCCGAGGAGCAGTACTTC. Amino acid sequence: CATSRDSEEQYF. Full variable domain (outside the CDR3, taken from reference TRBV15 and TRBJ2-7): DAMVIQNPRYQVTQFGKPVTLSCSQTLNHNVMYWYQQKSSQAPKLLFHYYDKDFNNEADTPDNFQSRRPNTSFCFLDIRSPGLGDTAMYLCATSRDSEEQYFGPGTRLTVT.

This clone has a single count. The V and J genes are TRBV4-2 and TRBJ2-4; D remains unclear. CDR1 is LGHNA, CDR2 YNFKEQ, per germline. The CDR3 is made up of 15 amino acids. Trimming removed 4 bases from V and 5 bases from J, with 15 bases in between. The CDR3 sequence: CASSRNPPPENIQYF. CDR3 coding DNA: TGTGCCAGCAGCCGAAACCCGCCTCCAGAAAACATTCAGTACTTC.

The rearrangement joins TRBV5-4 to TRBJ1-1; maybe TRBD1 (6 bases). Germline loops: CDR1 SGHNT, CDR2 YYREEE (reference sequence). Deletions cut 2 bases from V and 4 bases from J, with 12 bases between. The CDR3 consists of 14 residues. Here the CDR3 DNA reads TGTGCCAGCAGCTTAACAGGGCGTAGCACTGAAGCTTTCTTT. Amino acid sequence: CASSLTGRSTEAFF.

V usage is TRBV5-4 and J usage is TRBJ1-2; D may be TRBD1 (5 bases). From germline, CDR1 is SGHNT and CDR2 YYREEE (reference sequence). The CDR3 is 14 amino acids. V dropped 2 bases and J dropped 0 bases, with 8 bases sitting between them. CDR3 DNA: TGTGCCAGCAGCTTCCCGACAGCTAACTATGGCTACACCTTC. Its translation: CASSFPTANYGYTF. Together with reference TRBV5-4 and TRBJ1-2, the CDR3 gives the full variable domain: ETGVTQSPTHLIKTRGQQVTLRCSSQSGHNTVSWYQQALGQGPQFIFQYYREEENGRGNFPPRFSGLQFPNYSSELNVNALELDDSALYLCASSFPTANYGYTFGSGTRLTVV.

The chain uses TRBV20-1 and TRBJ2-1; D is undetermined. Germline CDR1 is DFQATT and CDR2 is SNEGSKA (reference sequence). This CDR3 has 10 amino acids. V was cut by 5 bases and J by 10 bases, with 9 bases left in between. CDR3 loop: CSALLVEQFF. CDR3 coding DNA: TGCAGTGCTCTATTAGTCGAGCAGTTCTTC.

This clone has a single count. This sequence joins TRBV21-1 and TRBJ2-2; the D segment call TRBD2 is taken from the table without a DNA check. TRBV21-1 is classified as a pseudogene. The CDR3 extends over 14 amino acids. CDR3 coding DNA: TGTGCCAGCCGGTACCGGGGGAGGACCGGGGAGCTGTTTTTT. This encodes CASRYRGRTGELFF.

The CDR3 sequence: CASGGGGEGQETQYF. The CDR3 bases are TGTGCCAGCGGGGGGGGAGGGGAGGGTCAGGAGACCCAGTACTTC. The V call is TRBV19, the J call TRBJ2-5, with TRBD2 identical over 8 bases. The CDR3 is 15 amino acids. The J segment lost 5 bases and the V segment lost 9 bases, leaving 14 bases of the junction unmatched. Germline loops: CDR1 LNHDA, CDR2 SQIVND (reference sequence).

The chain recombines TRBV6-5 with TRBJ2-1; D uncertain. This CDR3 is 14 amino acids long. The germline V gene has CDR1 MNHEY and CDR2 SVGAGI. Trimming took 10 bases from V and 0 from J, leaving 13 bases between them. Written as DNA, the CDR3 is TGTGCCACGGGTGGGTGGAGCTCCTACAATGAGCAGTTCTTC. The encoded protein is CATGGWSSYNEQFF.

This rearrangement joins TRBV20-1 to TRBJ1-2; D call uncertain. This CDR3 comprises 11 residues. The V and J ends lost 8 bases and 3 bases respectively, with 10 bases between them. The germline CDR1 and CDR2 sequences are DFQATT and SNEGSKA (reference sequence). The CDR3 DNA sequence: TGCAGTCGTCAGCGAGACTATGGCTACACCTTC. It codes for CSRQRDYGYTF.

J is TRBJ1-2 and V is TRBV29-1; the match to TRBD1 covers 7 bases. The ends lost 1 base at V and 2 bases at J; junction bases unmatched: 1. The CDR3 has 13 amino acids. Germline V gene sequence: CDR1 SQVTM, CDR2 ANQGSEA. CDR3 region: CSVEGGGNYGYTF. As DNA, the CDR3 is TGCAGCGTTGAAGGAGGGGGCAACTATGGCTACACCTTC.

V gene TRBV28 combines with J gene TRBJ2-7, with 12 nucleotides matching TRBD1. This CDR3 has 16 amino acids. After removal of 5 bases from V and 4 bases from J, the junction contained 9 bases not matched to a gene. Germline V gene sequence: CDR1 MDHEN, CDR2 SYDVKM. This chain's CDR3 is CASSPGDRGRVYEQYF. In nucleotides, the CDR3 is TGTGCCAGCAGTCCGGGGGACAGGGGGCGCGTTTACGAGCAGTACTTC. Using reference TRBV28 and TRBJ2-7 for the parts outside the CDR3, the full variable domain is DVKVTQSSRYLVKRTGEKVFLECVQDMDHENMFWYRQDPGLGLRLIYFSYDVKMKEKGDIPEGYSVSREKKERFSLILESASTNQTSMYLCASSPGDRGRVYEQYFGPGTRLTVT.

This chain joins TRBV7-2 and TRBJ2-7, with D maybe TRBD2 (5 bases). Germline values: CDR1 SGHTA, CDR2 FQGNSA. V was shortened by 5 bases and J by 0 bases, with 17 bases between the two germline ends. The CDR3 length is 16 residues. Written as DNA, the CDR3 is TGTGCCAGCAGCGGCCGTGGGAGTCTTAGCTCCTACGAGCAGTACTTC. This encodes CASSGRGSLSSYEQYF.

The chain couples TRBV5-1 to TRBJ1-1; 7 bases fit TRBD1. Trimming cost V 4 bases and J 4 bases; bases outside gene matches: 4. The CDR3 spans 13 residues. Germline CDR1 is SGHRS and CDR2 is YFSETQ. The CDR3, as DNA: TGCGCCAGCAGCGTACAGGGGACCACTGAAGCTTTCTTT. This encodes CASSVQGTTEAFF.

This clone was counted a single time. The rearrangement links TRBV7-9 to TRBJ1-5, with a tentative D call TRBD1 (5 bases). Germline loops: CDR1 SEHNR, CDR2 FQNEAQ (reference sequence). V was trimmed by 6 bases and J by 5 bases, leaving 11 bases between them. The CDR3 spans 13 residues. The CDR3 reads CASSTGGYQPQHF. The CDR3 nucleotides are TGTGCCAGCAGTACCGGGGGTTATCAGCCCCAGCATTTT.

V is TRBV9 and J is TRBJ2-3, with unresolved D. This CDR3 contains 16 residues. CDR1 is SGDLS, CDR2 YYNGEE, per germline. Trimming removed 0 bases from V and 0 bases from J, with 11 bases in between. The CDR3, as DNA: TGTGCCAGCAGCGTAGGAGCTGAAGCTAGCACAGATACGCAGTATTTT. It translates to CASSVGAEASTDTQYF.

The chain is built from TRBV2 and TRBJ1-6; D unresolved. Looked up from germline, CDR1 is SNHLY and CDR2 is FYNNEI. The CDR3 length is 15 residues. The V and J ends lost 1 base and 7 bases respectively, with 11 bases between them. This CDR3 is CASSEGPGGNSPLHF. The CDR3, as DNA: TGTGCCAGCAGTGAAGGCCCCGGAGGGAATTCACCCCTCCACTTT.

The chain uses TRBV6-5 and TRBJ1-1, with no clear D. Germline CDR1 and CDR2: MNHEY and SVGAGI. Trimming shortened V by 9 bases and J by 7 bases, and 12 bases separated the two germline ends. The CDR3 runs to 11 residues. The CDR3, as DNA: TGTGCCAGTTCCTCTCGGGGTGAAGCTTTCTTT. This encodes CASSSRGEAFF.

This chain uses TRBV5-1 with TRBJ2-1, with TRBD2 matching 12 bases. This CDR3 comprises 16 residues. In germline, CDR1 is SGHRS, CDR2 YFSETQ. J gave up 7 bases and V 0 bases, and 5 bases lay outside the gene matches. The CDR3 nucleotides read TGCGCCAGCAGCTTGGACGCTAGCGGGAGGGGGAATGAGCAGTTCTTC. Translating it yields CASSLDASGRGNEQFF.